This TCR beta chain was sequenced during a study of response to subunit inactivated influenza vaccine (dated 2018 in TCRdb). Background for the entire study: Deep quantitative profiling of the T cell receptor repertoire was used in the study to follow responses to a trivalent subunit inactivated influenza vaccine. On the study overall, not on this receptor specifically: It was suggested by the authors that each seasonal influenza vaccination may recruit only a limited number of new T cells.

The method behind the library was RT-PCR. The data were produced on an Illumina HiSeq 2500. TCRdb reanalyzed the raw reads on its own, using fastp at Q25 for trimming and MiXCR for clone calling, and kept in-frame beta chains. Each record represents a unique CDR3 protein, reported with the most common genes and DNA among its rows. The sample data list about 540,000 distinct CDR3 sequences, and under 30% of these were observed just once. Clones ranked in the top ten supply 2.8% of the sample. The CDR3 numbers 19 residues from cysteine through phenylalanine. Just CDR3 DNA is preserved here, 57 bases in frame from base 1. Trimmed from V: 0 bases; trimmed from J: 3 bases; junction bases lacking a gene match: 11. According to the germline V gene (reference sequence), CDR1 reads DFQATT and CDR2 reads SNEGSKA. With regard to this clonotype: It has no known antigen specificity. No much larger clone is present one base from it, and per-base qualities are unavailable.

The sample was also reused in another study, on T cells expressing NK-cell markers. The second paper further reports: The TCR beta cDNA libraries were made using 5'RACE template switching, a step that added both a universal primer site and unique molecular identifiers. Eight or nine donors provided sorted CD3+CD56+NKG2C+, CD3+CD56+NKG2C- and CD3+CD56-NKG2C+ T-cell subsets, whose TCR beta-chain repertoires were profiled. Of the eight sequenced donors, seven were found to be HCMV-seropositive and one was found to be HCMV-seronegative. In several experiments an anti-gammadeltaTCR antibody was added to restrict sorting to alphabetaTCR-expressing T cells. For roughly six donors, the dominant CD3+CD56+NKG2C+ clonotypes were among the top 10 CD8+ clonotypes and accounted for about 1.0-8% of CD8+ T cells. Those dominant clonotypes were again the most abundant among CD3+CD56-NKG2C+ cells in a few donors, at about 28.3-65%. Whether the expanded NKG2C-expressing T cell clones were specific for HCMV antigens remained unclear. The eight sequenced donors were randomly selected healthy volunteers, three men and five women. A commercial ELISA kit detecting HCMV-specific IgG in serum was used to determine HCMV serostatus. Ficoll density gradient centrifugation was used to isolate peripheral blood mononuclear cells from blood. Magnetic immunoseparation with Miltenyi isolation kits was used to isolate CD4+ and CD8+ T cells from PBMC. cDNA synthesis was primed from the TCR beta constant segment and was followed by two successive PCR amplification steps. Sequencing of the libraries produced 2 x 150 bp reads on Illumina HiSeq 2000/2500, MiSeq or NextSeq. MIGEC was used to demultiplex reads and group reads by UMI, and MiTCR was used to assemble and quantify clonotypes. To exclude erroneous sequences, only TCR cDNA sequences supported by at least two reads were retained. Downstream repertoire analysis used the tcR package, and clonotypes were matched across fractions by CDR3 nucleotide sequence plus V segment. VDJmatch was used to annotate antigen specificity against VDJdb, with one amino acid substitution allowed in CDR3.

The sequence was obtained from a man between 50 and 59 years old who received an inactivated influenza vaccine. Donor details come from another sample of the same person, matched by shared clones. The sequencing used CD4+ T cells sorted from PBMCs, collected roughly 13 days after vaccination. The sequence is built from TRBV20-1 and TRBJ2-3, and 14 junction bases match TRBD2. The DNA sequence is as follows: TGCAGTGCTAGAGAAAGCCTAGGACTAGCGGGAGGTTGGACAGATACGCAGTATTTT. This yields the protein CSARESLGLAGGWTDTQYF.